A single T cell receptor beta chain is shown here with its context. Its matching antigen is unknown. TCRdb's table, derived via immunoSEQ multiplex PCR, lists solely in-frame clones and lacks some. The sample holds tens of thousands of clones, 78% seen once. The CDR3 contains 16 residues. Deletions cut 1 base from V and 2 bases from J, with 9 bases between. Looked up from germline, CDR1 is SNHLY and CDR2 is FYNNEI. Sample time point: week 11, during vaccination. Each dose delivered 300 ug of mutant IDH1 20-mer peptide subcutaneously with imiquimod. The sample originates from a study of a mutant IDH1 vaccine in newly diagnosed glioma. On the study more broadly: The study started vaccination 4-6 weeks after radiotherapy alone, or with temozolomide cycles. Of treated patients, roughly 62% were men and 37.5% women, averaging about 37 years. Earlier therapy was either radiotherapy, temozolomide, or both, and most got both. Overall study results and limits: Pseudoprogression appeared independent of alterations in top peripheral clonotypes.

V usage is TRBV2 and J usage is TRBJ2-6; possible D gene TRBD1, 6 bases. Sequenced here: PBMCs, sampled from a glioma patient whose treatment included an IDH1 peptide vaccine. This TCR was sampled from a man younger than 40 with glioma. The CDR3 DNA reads TGTGCCAGCAGTGAAGATCAGGGGCCTGGGGCCAACGTCCTGACTTTC. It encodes CASSEDQGPGANVLTF.